This TCR beta chain was observed in a study of T cell changes during pregnancy in multiple sclerosis. Sequencing used immunoSEQ multiplex PCR; TCRdb keeps in-frame clones, though not all of them. The data hold more than 30,000 clones, with about 92% observed a single time. The material sequenced was CD8+ T cells from peripheral blood mononuclear cells, taken in the third trimester of pregnancy. The origin of this receptor is a female donor with multiple sclerosis, enrolled in a pregnancy study.

The CDR3 region has the DNA TGTGCCAGCAGTCCGTTGACAGGGGGATTGAACACTGAAGCTTTCTTT. Translation gives CASSPLTGGLNTEAFF. V is TRBV27 and J is TRBJ1-1; 9 bases align to TRBD1. Per the germline V gene, CDR1 is MNHEY and CDR2 is SMNVEV (reference sequence). The CDR3 is made up of 16 amino acids. Trimming took 5 bases from V and 0 from J; bases not matched to a gene: 7.